This entry describes one T cell receptor beta chain. The entry originates in a study of cytomegalovirus exposure and HLA in healthy donors. About the research overall: Earlier findings included 90 million to 120 million unique TCR beta sequences obtained from about 180 million T cells.

PCR was performed using 60 Vbeta and 13 Jbeta primers. Sequenced by immunoSEQ multiplex PCR; TCRdb stores in-frame clones only, minus some. Of approximately 130,000 clones detected, approximately 80% appear once; the ten largest clones hold around 1.8%. This CDR3 has 14 residues. Germline loops: CDR1 MNHNY, CDR2 SVGAGI (reference sequence). Trimming stripped 5 bases from V and 5 bases from J, with 16 bases between. The rearrangement links TRBV6-6 to TRBJ2-7, with a weak D call TRBD2 (5 bases). Sequenced: PBMCs. The receptor's source is a man aged 18 to 30 in good health and CMV-seronegative. Written as DNA, the CDR3 is TGTGCCAGCAGTCCCGACTACGATGGCGACGAGCAGTACTTC. As protein: CASSPDYDGDEQYF.